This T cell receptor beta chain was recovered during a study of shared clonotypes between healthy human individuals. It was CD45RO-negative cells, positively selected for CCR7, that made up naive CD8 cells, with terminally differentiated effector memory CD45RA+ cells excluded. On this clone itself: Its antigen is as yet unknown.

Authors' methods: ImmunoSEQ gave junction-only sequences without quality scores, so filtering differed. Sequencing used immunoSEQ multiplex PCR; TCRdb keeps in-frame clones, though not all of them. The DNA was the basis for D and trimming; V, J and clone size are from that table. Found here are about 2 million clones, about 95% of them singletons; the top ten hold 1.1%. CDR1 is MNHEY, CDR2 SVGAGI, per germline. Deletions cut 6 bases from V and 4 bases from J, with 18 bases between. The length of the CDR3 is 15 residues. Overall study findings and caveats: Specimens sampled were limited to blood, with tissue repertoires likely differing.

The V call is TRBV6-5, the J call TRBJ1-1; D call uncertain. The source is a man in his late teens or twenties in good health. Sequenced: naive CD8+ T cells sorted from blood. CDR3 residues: CASRTPAGAATEAFF. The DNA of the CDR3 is TGTGCCAGCAGGACCCCAGCGGGAGCGGCCACTGAAGCTTTCTTT.